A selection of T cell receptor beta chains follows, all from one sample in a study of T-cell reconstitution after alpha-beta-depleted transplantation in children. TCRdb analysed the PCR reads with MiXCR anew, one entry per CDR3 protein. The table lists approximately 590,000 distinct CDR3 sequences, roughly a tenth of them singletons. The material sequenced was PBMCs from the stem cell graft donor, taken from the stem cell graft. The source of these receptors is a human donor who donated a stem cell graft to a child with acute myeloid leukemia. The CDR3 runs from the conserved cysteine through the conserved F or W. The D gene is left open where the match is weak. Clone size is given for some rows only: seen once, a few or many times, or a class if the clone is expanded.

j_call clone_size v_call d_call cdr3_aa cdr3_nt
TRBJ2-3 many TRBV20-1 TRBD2 CSARDPGGPGDTQYF TGCAGTGCTAGAGATCCGGGAGGGCCGGGAGATACGCAGTATTTT
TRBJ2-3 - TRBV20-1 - CSARTALGPSTDTQYF TGCAGTGCTCGGACAGCCCTAGGGCCAAGCACAGATACGCAGTATTTT
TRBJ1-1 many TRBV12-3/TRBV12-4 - CASSLSGTQDTEAFF TGTGCCAGCAGTTTAAGTGGGACACAGGACACTGAAGCTTTCTTT
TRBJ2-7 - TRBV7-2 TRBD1 CASSLGGTGRMAQYF TGTGCCAGCAGCTTAGGAGGGACAGGGCGGATGGCCCAGTACTTC
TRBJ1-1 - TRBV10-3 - CATNQWQNTEAFF TGTGCCACCAACCAGTGGCAGAACACTGAAGCTTTCTTT
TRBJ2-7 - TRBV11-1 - CASSPHSYEQYF TGTGCCAGCAGCCCTCATTCCTACGAGCAGTACTTC
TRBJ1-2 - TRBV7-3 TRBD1 CASSLLGTGDGYTF TGTGCCAGCAGCTTACTCGGGACAGGGGATGGCTACACCTTC
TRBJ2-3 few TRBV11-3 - CASSFFADTQYF TGTGCCAGCAGCTTCTTCGCAGATACGCAGTATTTT
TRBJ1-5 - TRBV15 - CATSRARGSNQPQHF TGTGCCACCAGCAGAGCCCGGGGAAGCAATCAGCCCCAGCATTTT
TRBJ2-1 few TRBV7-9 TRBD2 CASSLRGLAGPDAEQFF TGTGCCAGCAGCTTAAGGGGTCTAGCGGGACCCGATGCTGAGCAGTTCTTC
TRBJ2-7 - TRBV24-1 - CATSGLLGGLTYEQYF TGTGCCACCAGTGGGCTATTGGGAGGCCTCACCTACGAGCAGTACTTC
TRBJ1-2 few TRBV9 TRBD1 CASSVAGTGFGYTF TGTGCCAGCAGCGTAGCCGGGACAGGGTTTGGCTACACCTTC
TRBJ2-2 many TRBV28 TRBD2 CASSSFLSASGRADTGELFF TGTGCCAGCAGTTCCTTCCTCAGCGCTAGCGGGAGGGCCGACACCGGGGAGCTGTTTTTT
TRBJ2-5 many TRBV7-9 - CASSLARLANQETQYF TGTGCCAGCAGCTTAGCGCGGCTAGCGAACCAAGAGACCCAGTACTTC
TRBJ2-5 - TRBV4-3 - CATPLPKGLQETQYF TGCGCCACACCTCTTCCTAAAGGCCTCCAAGAGACCCAGTACTTC
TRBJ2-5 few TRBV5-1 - CASSRDQGLGGETQYF TGCGCCAGCAGCAGAGATCAGGGACTTGGAGGAGAGACCCAGTACTTC
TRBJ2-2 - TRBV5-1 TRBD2 CASSLAVRGYSNTGELFF TGCGCCAGCAGCCTGGCTGTGCGGGGGTACTCGAACACCGGGGAGCTGTTTTTT